This T cell receptor (beta chain) was observed in a study of blood T cell repertoires in COVID-19. Participants came from fewer than 25 US areas, aged about 18 to 95 years. Cohort allocation depended upon clinical history that participants reported. V was pared by 8 bases and J by 12 bases, with 11 bases between. The CDR3 length is 10 residues. Germline V gives CDR1 LNHDA, CDR2 SQIVND (reference sequence). The data were produced by immunoSEQ multiplex PCR, yet TCRdb's version contains in-frame clones alone and is incomplete. The data hold around 160,000 clones, with 87% observed a single time. The clonotype originates from a woman in her thirties or forties who had been exposed to COVID-19. The chain carries TRBV19 and TRBJ2-1; possible D gene TRBD1, 7 bases. Specimen: PBMCs or T cells enriched from blood (not recorded which). CDR3 in amino acids: CASRRGPQFF. The CDR3 DNA is TGTGCCAGTCGGAGGGGGCCGCAGTTCTTC.